The 32 T cell receptor beta chains presented below share a single source sample, sequenced in a study of blood T cells in healthy people across ages. A second PCR, run for about 6 to 12 cycles, used a sample-barcoded 5' primer plus a J-beta primer mix. TCRdb fed the 5' RACE reads into MiXCR, producing one record per CDR3 protein. The sample comprises around 1,800,000 distinct CDR3 sequences, approximately 39% of which are singletons, and under 25% rests with the top ten. Sequencing was carried out using blood. Receptor source: a human donor in good health.

The chain carries TRBV29-1 and TRBJ1-2; possibly TRBD1 for D (6 bases). The CDR3 extends over 11 amino acids. V dropped 7 bases and J dropped 7 bases, with 13 bases sitting between them. Germline-derived CDR1 and CDR2 are SQVTM and ANQGSEA. CDR3 bases: TGCAGCGCCGAACAGGGAGGTGGCTACACCTTC. Protein product: CSAEQGGGYTF.

The V call is TRBV7-9, the J call TRBJ2-7, with D uncertain. V lost 7 bases, J lost 2 bases, and 12 bases lay in between. The V gene's germline CDR1 is SEHNR and CDR2 FQNEAQ (reference sequence). The CDR3 covers 13 residues. The CDR3 spells CASTGQDPYEQYF. CDR3 DNA sequence: TGTGCCAGCACCGGCCAGGATCCCTACGAGCAGTACTTC.

This rearrangement joins TRBV5-1 to TRBJ1-1; 8 nucleotides line up with TRBD1. V was pared by 0 bases and J by 3 bases, with 13 bases of the junction left unmatched. Per the germline V gene, CDR1 is SGHRS and CDR2 is YFSETQ. The CDR3 spans 18 residues. CDR3 sequence: CASSLGGRVRGPDTEAFF. CDR3 sequence (DNA): TGCGCCAGCAGCTTGGGTGGTAGGGTCAGGGGGCCAGACACTGAAGCTTTCTTT.

This chain links TRBV7-9 with TRBJ2-7; D is uncertain. The CDR3 consists of 16 residues. Trimming took 5 bases from V and 2 from J, leaving 19 bases between them. Germline assignment: CDR1 SEHNR and CDR2 FQNEAQ (reference sequence). The chain's CDR3 is CASSPHIQNGAYEQYF. The CDR3 DNA reads TGTGCCAGCAGCCCCCACATACAAAACGGAGCCTACGAGCAGTACTTC.

CDR3 amino acids: CSARDGRDRGEAFF. The CDR3 coding sequence is TGCAGTGCTAGAGATGGTAGGGATCGGGGGGAAGCTTTCTTT. The chain carries TRBV20-1 and TRBJ1-1; TRBD1 is a possible D gene (5 bases). Trimming pared 0 bases from V and 8 bases from J, leaving 16 bases between. The germline V gene has CDR1 DFQATT and CDR2 SNEGSKA (reference sequence). The CDR3 is 14 residues long.

This sequence joins TRBV7-9 and TRBJ2-7, with TRBD2 matching 14 bases. The germline V gene encodes CDR1 SEHNR and CDR2 FQNEAQ (reference sequence). CDR3 length equals 15 residues. V gave up 5 bases and J gave up 5 bases; unmatched junction bases: 5. CDR3 sequence: CASSPGTSGGDEQYF. The CDR3 nucleotides are TGTGCCAGCAGCCCCGGGACTAGCGGGGGCGACGAGCAGTACTTC. The full variable domain, completed using reference TRBV7-9 and TRBJ2-7, is DTGVSQNPRHKITKRGQNVTFRCDPISEHNRLYWYRQTLGQGPEFLTYFQNEAQLEKSRLLSDRFSAERPKGSFSTLEIQRTEQGDSAMYLCASSPGTSGGDEQYFGPGTRLTVT.

The chain joins TRBV18 to TRBJ1-1, with TRBD1 identical over 8 bases. Trimming cost V 2 bases and J 3 bases; bases outside gene matches: 5. The length of the CDR3 is 15 residues. CDR1 and CDR2 from the germline V gene are KGHSH and LQKENI. As DNA, the CDR3 is TGTGCCAGCTCACCAGCCAGGGGGCGGCACACTGAAGCTTTCTTT. Translation gives CASSPARGRHTEAFF. The variable domain in full, with the rest retrieved from reference TRBV18 and TRBJ1-1, is NAGVMQNPRHLVRRRGQEARLRCSPMKGHSHVYWYRQLPEEGLKFMVYLQKENIIDESGMPKERFSAEFPKEGPSILRIQQVVRGDSAAYFCASSPARGRHTEAFFGQGTRLTVV.

The gene calls are TRBV5-1 and TRBJ1-2; 7 bases are a match to TRBD1. This CDR3 contains 15 residues. The germline V gene encodes CDR1 SGHRS and CDR2 YFSETQ. J was trimmed by 7 bases and V by 0 bases; bases with no gene match: 9. The CDR3 reads CASSLVAGGKAGYTF. CDR3 nucleotide sequence: TGCGCCAGCAGCTTGGTAGCAGGGGGAAAGGCTGGCTACACCTTC.

This clonotype was picked up many times. The chain is built from TRBV28 and TRBJ2-7, with D possibly being TRBD1 (5 bases). There are 14 residues in the CDR3. Germline CDR1 MDHEN, CDR2 SYDVKM. V lost 5 bases, J lost 1 base, and 12 bases lay in between. In DNA form, the CDR3 reads TGTGCCAGCAGTCCTCTCGACAGATCCTACGAGCAGTACTTC. Translating it yields CASSPLDRSYEQYF. The entire variable domain, with the rest obtained from reference TRBV28 and TRBJ2-7, is as follows: DVKVTQSSRYLVKRTGEKVFLECVQDMDHENMFWYRQDPGLGLRLIYFSYDVKMKEKGDIPEGYSVSREKKERFSLILESASTNQTSMYLCASSPLDRSYEQYFGPGTRLTVT.

V gene TRBV5-1 combines with J gene TRBJ2-7; a possible D gene is TRBD2 (6 bases). The DNA matches TRBJ2-5 better at its end, which makes the J call doubtful. This CDR3 comprises 18 residues. CDR1 and CDR2 from the germline V gene are SGHRS and YFSETQ. CDR3 protein: CASSLVPPGTGVPQTQYF. The DNA of the CDR3 is TGCGCCAGCAGCTTGGTGCCCCCGGGGACTGGCGTCCCCCAGACCCAGTACTTC.

This clonotype was detected only a few times. V is TRBV20-1 and J is TRBJ1-3; D may be TRBD1 (5 bases). This CDR3 contains 13 residues. V was shortened by 1 base and J by 3 bases, with 7 bases between the two germline ends. Germline V gives CDR1 DFQATT, CDR2 SNEGSKA (reference sequence). The CDR3 loop is CSARVQGGNTIYF. The CDR3 nucleotides are TGCAGTGCTAGAGTCCAGGGTGGAAACACCATATATTTT.

The chain couples TRBV28 to TRBJ1-5; D is unclear. Germline V gene lookup returns CDR1 MDHEN and CDR2 SYDVKM. The germline V and J ends were trimmed by 5 bases and 6 bases, with 14 bases remaining between them. The CDR3 loop spans 14 amino acids. CDR3 loop: CASSLGAPVQPQHF. The CDR3 nucleotides are TGTGCCAGCAGTCTGGGAGCCCCGGTTCAGCCCCAGCATTTT.

This sequence joins TRBV4-3 and TRBJ2-1, with TRBD2 matching 11 bases. The V segment lost 0 bases and the J segment 9 bases; nucleotides outside the gene matches: 10. From germline, CDR1 is LGHNA and CDR2 YSLEER. This CDR3 contains 17 residues. CDR3 amino acids: CASSQDILAGEYGEQFF. For the CDR3, the DNA is TGCGCCAGCAGCCAAGATATACTAGCGGGGGAGTATGGTGAGCAGTTCTTC.

The chain is built from TRBV7-2 and TRBJ2-7; TRBD2 agrees at 7 bases. This CDR3 comprises 16 residues. V trimming: 0 bases; J trimming: 5 bases; junction bases outside the gene matches: 10. The germline CDR1 and CDR2 sequences are SGHTA and FQGNSA. DNA for the CDR3: TGTGCCAGCAGCTTAGCGTCAACTAGCGACAGAGACGAGCAGTACTTC. Its protein is CASSLASTSDRDEQYF. Full variable domain (missing parts from reference TRBV7-2 and TRBJ2-7): GAGVSQSPSNKVTEKGKDVELRCDPISGHTALYWYRQSLGQGLEFLIYFQGNSAPDKSGLPSDRFSAERTGGSVSTLTIQRTQQEDSAVYLCASSLASTSDRDEQYFGPGTRLTVT.

The chain carries TRBV12-3 or TRBV12-4 and TRBJ2-7; 8 bases agree with TRBD1. This CDR3 is built from 13 residues. After removal of 6 bases from V and 3 bases from J, the junction contained 4 bases not matched to a gene. CDR3 sequence reads: CASRRTGNYEQYF. CDR3 bases: TGTGCCAGCAGGCGGACAGGGAACTACGAGCAGTACTTC.

Written as DNA, the CDR3 is TGCGCCAGCAGCCGGGGTTGGGGGACCCAGCAAGACATTCAGTACTTC. This translates into CASSRGWGTQQDIQYF. The chain joins TRBV4-1 to TRBJ2-4; D is possibly TRBD1 or TRBD2 (5 bases each). The germline CDR1 and CDR2 sequences are MGHRA and YSYEKL. V was cut by 4 bases and J by 8 bases, with 21 bases left in between. The CDR3 has 16 amino acids.

The rearrangement joins TRBV29-1 to TRBJ1-2, with TRBD1 matching over 11 bases. Trimming cost V 3 bases and J 8 bases; bases outside gene matches: 8. Germline V gene data show CDR1 as SQVTM and CDR2 as ANQGSEA. This CDR3 is built from 14 residues. The CDR3 here is CSVEVGQGAGGYTF. CDR3 DNA sequence: TGCAGCGTTGAGGTCGGACAGGGGGCGGGAGGCTACACCTTC.

The rearrangement uses TRBV28 and TRBJ1-6, with D perhaps TRBD1 (5 bases). This CDR3 is built from 13 residues. Germline V gene lookup returns CDR1 MDHEN and CDR2 SYDVKM. V dropped 3 bases and J dropped 10 bases, with 10 bases sitting between them. The CDR3 is CASSFQGLSPLHF. In DNA, the CDR3 is TGTGCCAGCAGTTTCCAGGGATTATCACCCCTCCACTTT.

Only a few counts were recorded for this clonotype. V is TRBV11-1 and J is TRBJ1-1; unclear D gene. V lost 2 bases and J lost 3, with 13 bases in between. Germline V CDR1 and CDR2: SGHAT, FQDESV (reference sequence). The CDR3 sequence is 15 residues long. The CDR3 DNA follows: TGTGCCAGCAGCTTATTACCCGACGGCGACACTGAAGCTTTCTTT. Translated: CASSLLPDGDTEAFF.

This clonotype has ten or more counts. The V call is TRBV2, the J call TRBJ2-3; TRBD2 agrees at 8 bases. Germline V gene data show CDR1 as SNHLY and CDR2 as FYNNEI. CDR3 size: 14 residues. With 6 bases clipped from V and 1 base from J, the junction kept 3 bases outside the gene matches. The CDR3 loop reads CASRVAGRTDTQYF. As DNA, the CDR3 is TGTGCCAGCAGGGTAGCGGGGCGCACAGATACGCAGTATTTT.

For this clonotype: One junction end does not reproduce the germline sequence, and a read error may be involved. The V call is TRBV24-1, the J call TRBJ2-2; no clear D gene. This CDR3 comprises 15 residues. Germline V CDR1 and CDR2: KGHDR, SFDVKD. CDR3 sequence reads: CAASDFLTNTGELFF. Written as DNA, the CDR3 is TGTGCCGCCAGTGATTTTTTGACCAACACCGGGGAGCTGTTTTTT.

The rearrangement joins TRBV7-2 to TRBJ1-5; no definite D call. V dropped 1 base and J dropped 1 base, with 8 bases sitting between them. CDR3 length: 15 residues. Looked up from germline, CDR1 is SGHTA and CDR2 is FQGNSA. The chain's CDR3 is CASSLVGESNQPQHF. The CDR3 DNA reads TGTGCCAGCAGCTTAGTTGGGGAAAGCAATCAGCCCCAGCATTTT.

This clonotype was counted a few times. Here the CDR3 reads CASSQDRRGTETQYF. The CDR3 nucleotides read TGCGCCAGCAGCCAAGATCGAAGGGGGACAGAGACCCAGTACTTC. The chain employs TRBV4-3 and TRBJ2-5; possibly TRBD1 for D (6 bases). V shed 0 bases and J shed 4 bases, with 12 bases lying between them. The CDR3 totals 15 residues. Germline CDR1 and CDR2: LGHNA and YSLEER.

The V call is TRBV4-1, the J call TRBJ2-5, with TRBD1 matching over 8 bases. Near its end, the DNA agrees better with TRBJ2-7, so the J call may be wrong. This CDR3 region has 15 residues. Per germline, CDR1 MGHRA and CDR2 YSYEKL. This chain's CDR3 is CASSHSGDRSHEQYF. In nucleotides, the CDR3 is TGCGCCAGCAGCCATTCTGGGGACAGGAGCCACGAGCAGTACTTC.

This chain uses TRBV14 with TRBJ2-1, with D maybe TRBD2 (5 bases). CDR3 length equals 15 residues. Looked up from germline, CDR1 is SGHDN and CDR2 is FVKESK. The V and J ends lost 4 bases and 12 bases respectively, with 22 bases between them. CDR3 residues: CASSPWRQPAGAQFF. The CDR3 DNA is TGTGCCAGCAGCCCTTGGAGGCAGCCGGCGGGCGCGCAGTTCTTC.

The chain links TRBV20-1 to TRBJ1-1, with 8 bases matching TRBD1. V lost 4 bases, J lost 2 bases, and 9 bases stayed unmatched. The CDR3 extends over 15 amino acids. Germline V gives CDR1 DFQATT, CDR2 SNEGSKA (reference sequence). CDR3 protein: CSATTPGQVNTEAFF. CDR3 sequence (DNA): TGCAGTGCTACCACCCCGGGACAGGTAAACACTGAAGCTTTCTTT.

This clonotype was counted between two and nine times. The rearrangement links TRBV29-1 to TRBJ2-5, with 7 bases that match TRBD2. The J call is doubtful: the DNA matches TRBJ2-7 better. CDR3 size: 15 residues. Germline V gene sequence: CDR1 SQVTM, CDR2 ANQGSEA. This chain's CDR3 is CSVRRRGGETYEQYF. CDR3 DNA: TGCAGCGTCAGAAGGCGCGGGGGAGAGACCTACGAGCAGTACTTC.

The chain couples TRBV24-1 to TRBJ2-3; TRBD1 matches 12 bases. This CDR3 contains 15 residues. The V segment lost 9 bases and the J segment 3 bases; nucleotides outside the gene matches: 6. Germline CDR1 reads KGHDR; CDR2 reads SFDVKD. The DNA for the CDR3 is TGTGCCACCGGGGGACAGGGGGCTAGGACAGATACGCAGTATTTT. Translating it yields CATGGQGARTDTQYF.

The CDR3: CSVEERSRARNEQFF. In nucleotides, the CDR3 is TGCAGCGTTGAAGAGAGGAGCAGGGCCCGCAATGAGCAGTTCTTC. This chain connects TRBV29-1 to TRBJ2-1; D perhaps matches TRBD1 (5 bases). V lost 0 bases, J lost 6 bases, and 15 bases lay in between. The CDR3 sequence is 15 residues long. In germline, CDR1 is SQVTM, CDR2 ANQGSEA.

This clonotype has a handful of counts. The chain is built from TRBV4-1 and TRBJ1-2; unclear D gene. The germline CDR1 and CDR2 sequences are MGHRA and YSYEKL. CDR3 length equals 15 residues. The V end lost 4 bases, the J end lost 0 bases, and 12 bases lay between the germline ends. CDR3 DNA: TGCGCCAGCAGCCTCCCAGGAGGGACTAACTATGGCTACACCTTC. It yields the protein CASSLPGGTNYGYTF.

The chain carries TRBV4-3 and TRBJ2-1; 8 bases are shared with TRBD2. CDR3 length equals 16 residues. CDR1 is LGHNA and CDR2 is YSLEER in the germline V gene. Trimming took 6 bases from V and 8 from J; bases not matched to a gene: 15. The CDR3 bases are TGCGCCAGCAGTCTCGCCGAAACGGGGGGGCTTTATGAGCAGTTCTTC. Amino acid sequence: CASSLAETGGLYEQFF.

The chain carries TRBV5-1 and TRBJ2-5, with D possibly TRBD1 on 5 matching bases. V shed 2 bases and J shed 4 bases, with 12 bases lying between them. This CDR3 contains 14 residues. Germline V gene sequence: CDR1 SGHRS, CDR2 YFSETQ. The CDR3 loop reads CASSFDGRGETQYF. CDR3 DNA sequence: TGCGCCAGCAGCTTCGATGGAAGGGGAGAGACCCAGTACTTC.